A selection of T cell receptor beta chains follows, all from one sample in a study of CD8 T cells in Susac syndrome. TCRdb analysed the immunoSEQ multiplex PCR reads with MiXCR anew, one entry per CDR3 protein. This repertoire shows about 110,000 distinct CDR3 sequences, roughly 96% found once; its top ten account for 0.075% to 0.1%. The source material was CD4+ T cells from PBMCs. All receptors come from a human donor in good health. Each CDR3 is given with its conserved first and last residue. D genes are given only for firm matches. Some rows have no size entry. The others give once, few or many, or a class for an expanded clone.

abundance | j_gene | v_gene | d_gene | CDR3aa | CDR3nt
once | TRBJ2-2 | TRBV2 | NA | CASSDRELFF | TGTGCCAGCAGTGACCGGGAGCTGTTTTTT
NA | TRBJ1-6 | TRBV6-5 | NA | CASSRDLRNSPLHF | TGTGCCAGCAGCCGGGACCTAAGAAATTCACCCCTCCACTTT
NA | TRBJ2-7 | TRBV18 | NA | CASSPGSNYEQYF | TGTGCCAGCTCACCAGGATCCAACTACGAGCAGTACTTC
NA | TRBJ2-5 | TRBV5-1 | TRBD2 | CASNQRPAGGWTETQYF | TGCGCCAGCAACCAACGACCAGCGGGAGGGTGGACAGAGACCCAGTACTTC
NA | TRBJ1-3 | TRBV3-1 | TRBD1 | CASSPGDSRSGNTIYF | TGTGCCAGCAGCCCTGGGGACAGTCGCTCTGGAAACACCATATATTTT
NA | TRBJ2-4 | TRBV30 | NA | CAWSPPGGKNIQYF | TGTGCCTGGAGCCCACCGGGTGGCAAAAACATTCAGTACTTC
few | TRBJ2-7 | TRBV5-6 | NA | CASSPPRGEQYF | TGTGCCAGCAGCCCCCCTAGAGGCGAGCAGTACTTC
NA | TRBJ2-6 | TRBV7-2 | TRBD2 | CASSSGRGANVLTF | TGTGCCAGCAGCAGCGGGAGGGGGGCCAACGTCCTGACTTTC
NA | TRBJ2-3 | TRBV13 | NA | CASRRQSTDTQYF | TGTGCCAGCAGGAGGCAGAGCACAGATACGCAGTATTTT
NA | TRBJ2-1 | TRBV20-1 | NA | CSVMALGDEQFF | TGCAGTGTCATGGCCCTTGGCGATGAGCAGTTCTTC
NA | TRBJ2-1 | TRBV15 | NA | CATSTHTGQGYEQFF | TGTGCCACCAGCACCCATACCGGGCAGGGATATGAGCAGTTCTTC
NA | TRBJ1-5 | TRBV25-1 | NA | CASSAEGRGNQPQHF | TGTGCCAGCAGTGCGGAAGGAAGGGGCAATCAGCCCCAGCATTTT
NA | TRBJ2-6 | TRBV12-3/TRBV12-4 | NA | CASSLGPGVVLTF | TGTGCCAGCAGTTTAGGCCCGGGAGTCGTCCTGACTTTC
NA | TRBJ1-2 | TRBV6-1 | TRBD1 | CASRPLGQAYGYTF | TGTGCCAGCAGGCCTCTGGGACAGGCGTATGGCTACACCTTC
once | TRBJ2-5 | TRBV3-1 | NA | CASSRAADRRETQYF | TGTGCCAGCAGCCGGGCGGCGGACCGCCGGGAGACCCAGTACTTC
NA | TRBJ2-1 | TRBV2 | TRBD1 | CASRGTGRTYNEQFF | TGTGCCAGCAGAGGGACAGGGAGGACCTACAATGAGCAGTTCTTC
NA | TRBJ2-7 | TRBV12-3/TRBV12-4 | TRBD2 | CASSSSGLAGGDYEQYF | TGTGCCAGCAGTTCATCGGGACTAGCGGGAGGGGACTACGAGCAGTACTTC
NA | TRBJ2-5 | TRBV3-1 | TRBD1 | CASTSRGGTETQYF | TGTGCCAGCACCTCCCGAGGGGGCACGGAGACCCAGTACTTC
NA | TRBJ2-6 | TRBV12-3/TRBV12-4 | NA | CANAKGAGANVLTF | TGTGCCAACGCTAAGGGGGCTGGGGCCAACGTCCTGACTTTC
NA | TRBJ1-2 | TRBV12-3/TRBV12-4 | NA | CASSLSLSGYTF | TGTGCCAGCAGTTTATCTCTGAGTGGCTACACCTTC
NA | TRBJ2-1 | TRBV6-1 | NA | CAIPGRGLYNEQFF | TGTGCCATACCCGGGAGGGGGCTTTACAATGAGCAGTTCTTC
once | TRBJ2-5 | TRBV20-1 | NA | CSARDSQSGKETQYF | TGCAGTGCTAGAGATTCTCAAAGTGGCAAAGAGACCCAGTACTTC
NA | TRBJ2-4 | TRBV11-2 | NA | CASRKPGTWAKNIQYF | TGTGCCAGCAGAAAACCCGGGACTTGGGCCAAAAACATTCAGTACTTC
once | TRBJ2-3 | TRBV20-1 | TRBD2 | CSARTQQTSARTDTQYF | TGCAGTGCTAGAACCCAACAAACTAGCGCCCGCACAGATACGCAGTATTTT
NA | TRBJ2-3 | TRBV12-3/TRBV12-4 | NA | CPRGRDTQYF | TGTCCGCGGGGGCGAGATACGCAGTATTTT
NA | TRBJ2-1 | TRBV15 | TRBD1 | CATSRARQGHNEQFF | TGTGCCACCAGCAGAGCTAGACAGGGCCACAATGAGCAGTTCTTC
NA | TRBJ2-5 | TRBV29-1 | NA | CSGGSGQETQYF | TGCAGCGGTGGTAGCGGCCAAGAGACCCAGTACTTC
NA | TRBJ2-7 | TRBV28 | NA | CASSRGTVYEQYF | TGTGCCAGCAGCCGGGGGACGGTTTACGAGCAGTACTTC
NA | TRBJ1-1 | TRBV7-3 | NA | CASSFAGSNTEAFF | TGTGCCAGCAGCTTTGCCGGTTCGAACACTGAAGCTTTCTTT
NA | TRBJ1-5 | TRBV5-1 | NA | CASRDQPQHF | TGCGCCAGCAGAGATCAGCCCCAGCATTTT
once | TRBJ1-2 | TRBV3-1 | TRBD1 | CASSPLQQGVYGYTF | TGTGCCAGCAGCCCACTTCAACAGGGGGTCTATGGCTACACCTTC
NA | TRBJ2-7 | TRBV10-3 | NA | CAISESNGPSYEQYF | TGTGCCATCAGTGAGTCTAACGGCCCTTCCTACGAGCAGTACTTC
NA | TRBJ2-7 | TRBV5-1 | TRBD2 | CATSGGAGYEQYF | TGCGCCACTAGCGGGGGGGCCGGCTACGAGCAGTACTTC
once | TRBJ2-7 | TRBV27 | TRBD2 | CASTRSGGWGEQYF | TGTGCCAGCACCCGCTCGGGGGGGTGGGGCGAGCAGTACTTC
NA | TRBJ2-7 | TRBV28 | NA | CASSSSYYEQYF | TGTGCCAGCAGTTCAAGTTACTACGAGCAGTACTTC
once | TRBJ1-2 | TRBV28 | TRBD1 | CASGEDRAYGYTF | TGTGCCAGCGGCGAGGACAGGGCGTATGGCTACACCTTC
NA | TRBJ1-2 | TRBV3-1 | NA | CASSQRTGTGGYTF | TGTGCCAGCAGCCAGCGAACAGGGACGGGGGGCTACACCTTC
once | TRBJ1-6 | TRBV28 | NA | CASSPPISSRGKSPLHF | TGTGCCAGCAGTCCCCCCATTTCGAGCAGGGGTAAATCACCCCTCCACTTT
NA | TRBJ2-1 | TRBV5-1 | TRBD2 | CASSLGTSGRKNEQFF | TGCGCCAGCAGCCTAGGGACTAGCGGGAGAAAGAATGAGCAGTTCTTC
NA | TRBJ1-6 | TRBV20-1 | NA | CSARDRGPSGYNSPLHF | TGCAGTGCTAGAGATCGAGGCCCGTCGGGCTATAATTCACCCCTCCACTTT
NA | TRBJ2-7 | TRBV20-1 | NA | CSARGPGIYEQYF | TGCAGTGCTAGGGGCCCAGGGATCTACGAGCAGTACTTC
NA | TRBJ2-3 | TRBV6-5 | NA | CASSFDGTDTQYF | TGTGCCAGCAGTTTTGACGGCACAGATACGCAGTATTTT
NA | TRBJ2-3 | TRBV9 | TRBD2 | CASSFRTSGIPSTDTQYF | TGTGCCAGCAGCTTCAGGACTAGCGGGATCCCTAGCACAGATACGCAGTATTTT
once | TRBJ2-3 | TRBV6-5 | TRBD2 | CASSTLAGSDTQYF | TGTGCCAGCAGTACACTAGCGGGATCAGATACGCAGTATTTT
NA | TRBJ1-1 | TRBV28 | NA | CASRKNTEAFF | TGTGCCAGCCGGAAGAACACTGAAGCTTTCTTT
NA | TRBJ2-7 | TRBV6-5 | NA | CASRETPSYEQYF | TGTGCCAGCAGAGAGACACCTTCCTACGAGCAGTACTTC
NA | TRBJ2-7 | TRBV29-1 | TRBD2 | CSVRGDAGGKNEQYF | TGCAGCGTTAGAGGGGACGCGGGGGGCAAGAACGAGCAGTACTTC
NA | TRBJ2-7 | TRBV29-1 | NA | CSALRAGYEQYF | TGCAGCGCCTTACGGGCAGGCTACGAGCAGTACTTC
once | TRBJ2-2 | TRBV3-1 | NA | CASSQGAGELFF | TGTGCCAGCAGCCAAGGGGCCGGGGAGCTGTTTTTT
NA | TRBJ1-5 | TRBV11-2 | NA | CASSLTAYSNQPQHF | TGTGCCAGCAGCTTGACAGCGTATAGCAATCAGCCCCAGCATTTT
NA | TRBJ1-2 | TRBV29-1 | TRBD1 | CSVALGQNYGYTF | TGCAGCGTTGCCCTGGGACAGAACTATGGCTACACCTTC
NA | TRBJ2-3 | TRBV20-1 | NA | CSAESRGGHTDTQYF | TGCAGTGCAGAATCTAGGGGGGGGCACACAGATACGCAGTATTTT
NA | TRBJ1-4 | TRBV4-2 | NA | CASSQAPGTKGEKLFF | TGTGCCAGCAGCCAAGCGCCTGGGACCAAGGGTGAAAAACTGTTTTTT
once | TRBJ2-3 | TRBV7-3 | TRBD1 | CASSVGTGGADTQYF | TGTGCCAGCAGCGTCGGGACAGGGGGCGCGGATACGCAGTATTTT
NA | TRBJ2-7 | TRBV3-1 | NA | CASSQGGQGSEYF | TGTGCCAGCAGCCAAGGAGGGCAGGGCAGCGAGTACTTC
NA | TRBJ2-7 | TRBV20-1 | NA | CSLVPISSYEQYF | TGCAGTCTGGTCCCGATAAGCTCCTACGAGCAGTACTTC
NA | TRBJ1-2 | TRBV4-1 | NA | CASSPRAGGDYGYTF | TGCGCCAGCAGCCCTAGAGCGGGGGGCGACTATGGCTACACCTTC
once | TRBJ2-5 | TRBV20-1 | TRBD2 | CSARTSRRKGETQYF | TGCAGTGCACGGACTAGCCGGCGAAAGGGGGAGACCCAGTACTTC
NA | TRBJ2-4 | TRBV24-1 | TRBD2 | CATSELYPTSGGPEAKNIQYF | TGTGCCACCAGTGAGCTCTACCCAACTAGCGGGGGGCCAGAGGCCAAAAACATTCAGTACTTC
NA | TRBJ2-6 | TRBV18 | NA | CASSPLTGTGANVLTF | TGTGCCAGCTCACCCCTCACAGGGACTGGGGCCAACGTCCTGACTTTC